A single TCR beta chain is shown here with its context. Only in-frame clones appear in the TCRdb table, and some are missing; sequencing was by immunoSEQ multiplex PCR. The sample has 200,000 to 250,000 clones, 75% to 85% seen once. The data were obtained in a study of cytotoxic CD8 clonotypes in ibrutinib-treated CLL. In the study overall: Among the patients, roughly ten presented as relapsed/refractory and around 15 as treatment-naive; 17 showed unmutated IGHV. Productive templates averaged approximately 260,000 per sample, and productive rearrangements more than 80,000.

The junction had 20 bases not matched to a gene; V was cut back by 10 bases and J by 5 bases. CDR1 MNHEY and CDR2 SMNVEV come from the germline V gene (reference sequence). This CDR3 is built from 18 residues. The TCR was taken from a human donor with chronic lymphocytic leukemia. The chain links TRBV27 to TRBJ2-2; 9 bases are a match to TRBD1. The specimen comprised PBMCs, sampled after 12 months of ibrutinib treatment. The CDR3 DNA sequence: TGTGCCACAACCGGGACAGGGAAATTTCGGGATAGAACCGGGGAGCTGTTTTTT. Translated, it gives CATTGTGKFRDRTGELFF.